The 2 T cell receptor beta chains below all came from one sample that was sequenced in a study of cytomegalovirus exposure and HLA in healthy donors. The PCR made use of 60 Vbeta and 13 Jbeta primers. Sequencing was performed with immunoSEQ multiplex PCR; in TCRdb, only in-frame clones are kept and a portion is missing. The data contain around 100,000 clones, almost 80% of them singletons. Sequencing input: PBMCs. The receptor source for this set is a man aged 45-65 years in good health and CMV-seropositive.

J is TRBJ2-3 and V is TRBV20-1; D is unclear. The V gene lost 3 bases and the J gene lost 8 bases, with 6 bases spanning the gap. The CDR3 is made up of 10 amino acids. Per germline, CDR1 DFQATT and CDR2 SNEGSKA (reference sequence). As DNA, the CDR3 is TGCAGTGCTAGTTCCAGTACGCAGTATTTT. Translation gives CSASSSTQYF.

The chain has TRBV11-3 and TRBJ2-7; 11 nucleotides match TRBD2. V was clipped by 5 bases and J by 7 bases; unmatched bases: 13. Germline values: CDR1 SGHNT, CDR2 YENEEA. There are 16 residues in the CDR3. The CDR3 region is CASSHGLAGATGEQYF. The CDR3 DNA sequence: TGTGCCAGCAGCCATGGACTAGCGGGTGCGACGGGGGAGCAGTACTTC.